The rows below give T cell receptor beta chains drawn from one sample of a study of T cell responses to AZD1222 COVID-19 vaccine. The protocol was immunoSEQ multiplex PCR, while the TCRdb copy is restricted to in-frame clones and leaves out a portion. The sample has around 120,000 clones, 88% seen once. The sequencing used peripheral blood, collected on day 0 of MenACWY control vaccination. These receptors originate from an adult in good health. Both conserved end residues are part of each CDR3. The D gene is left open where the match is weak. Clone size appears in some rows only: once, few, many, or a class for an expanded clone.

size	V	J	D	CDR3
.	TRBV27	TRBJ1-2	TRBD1	CASRPQGEYGYTF
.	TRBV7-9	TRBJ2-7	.	CASSPDRGSNSKQYF
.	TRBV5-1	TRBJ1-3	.	CASSPSGSGNTIYF
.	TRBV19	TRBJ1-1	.	CASSRSGWTEAFF
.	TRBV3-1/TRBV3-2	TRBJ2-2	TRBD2	CASSQEVTLAGGPHTGELFF
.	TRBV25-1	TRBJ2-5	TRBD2	CASSETGLAGGTQYF
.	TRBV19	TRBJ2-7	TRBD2	CASRTSGRGIYEQYF
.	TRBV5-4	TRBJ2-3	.	CASSFGPDTQYF
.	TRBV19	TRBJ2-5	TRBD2	CASSMAPRAGGQETQYF
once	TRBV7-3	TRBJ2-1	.	CASSLGTNNEQFF
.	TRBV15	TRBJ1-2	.	CATSRDLGGDYGYTF
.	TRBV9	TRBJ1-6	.	CASSVVGEWNSPLHF
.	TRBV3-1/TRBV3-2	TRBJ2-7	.	CASSQEGKFKGF
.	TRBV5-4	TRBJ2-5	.	CASSLGRFGETQYF
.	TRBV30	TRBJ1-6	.	CAWAQQPYNSPLHF
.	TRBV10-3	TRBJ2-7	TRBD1	CAISGTGGSYEQYF
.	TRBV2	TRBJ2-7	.	CASSPLGALTKQYF
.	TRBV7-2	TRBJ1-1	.	CASSLGSRRAFF
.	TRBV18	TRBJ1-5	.	CASSPGGGQPQHF
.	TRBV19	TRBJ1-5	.	CASRPDTNHQPQHF
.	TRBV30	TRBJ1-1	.	CACSAGAQVSAFF
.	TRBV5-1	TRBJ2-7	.	CASRREGVSSYEQYF
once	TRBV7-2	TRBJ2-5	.	CASSLDGGGSTQYF
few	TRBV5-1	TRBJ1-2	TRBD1	CASSYTGETNYGYTF
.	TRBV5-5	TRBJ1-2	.	CASSLRGLGNYGYTF
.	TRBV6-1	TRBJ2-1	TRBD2	CASSETAGAREQFF
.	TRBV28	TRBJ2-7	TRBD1	CASSSGQGRGEQYF
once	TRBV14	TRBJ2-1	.	CASSPTGRRVDNEQFF
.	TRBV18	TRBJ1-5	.	CASSMEASGPQHF
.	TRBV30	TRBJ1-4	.	CACGGRTEKLFF
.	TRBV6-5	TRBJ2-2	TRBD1	CASSRGQVTGELFF
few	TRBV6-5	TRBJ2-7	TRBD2	CASGPDSGSSYEQYF
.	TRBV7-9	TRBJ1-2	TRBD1	CASSLLHPQGANGYTF
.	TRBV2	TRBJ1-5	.	CASSVHSNQPQHF
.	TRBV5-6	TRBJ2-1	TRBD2	CASSDLAGLGNEQFF
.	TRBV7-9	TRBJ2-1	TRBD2	CASSSLAGVYNEQFF
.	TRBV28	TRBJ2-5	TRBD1	CASSSGGRGQETQYF
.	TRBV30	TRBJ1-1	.	CAWRRPGVGTEAFF
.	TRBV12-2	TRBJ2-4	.	CASRLMPKRRLAKNIQYF
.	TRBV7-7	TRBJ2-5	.	CASSFRAGVQETQYF
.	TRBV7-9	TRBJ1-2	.	CASSLETGRLGGYTF
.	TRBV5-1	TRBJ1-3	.	CASSAPGSSGNTIYF
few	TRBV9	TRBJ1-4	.	CASRGKGSEKLFF
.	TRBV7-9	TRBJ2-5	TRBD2	CASINGGGQETQYF
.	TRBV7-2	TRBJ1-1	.	CASSRREGKAFF
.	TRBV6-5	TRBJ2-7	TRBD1	CASSQSRDSSYEQYF
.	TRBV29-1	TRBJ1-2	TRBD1	CSVRDRGDYGYTF
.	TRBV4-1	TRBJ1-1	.	CASSQDVWQMNTEAFF
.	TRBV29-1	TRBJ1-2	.	CSVESRAVGYTF
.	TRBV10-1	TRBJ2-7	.	CASSGLNYEQYF
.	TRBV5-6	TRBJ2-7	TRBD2	CASSFLLAAYEQYF
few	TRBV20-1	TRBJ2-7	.	CSASPDYEQYF
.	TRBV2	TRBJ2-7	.	CASSANRRNLAGEQYF
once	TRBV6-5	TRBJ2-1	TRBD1	CASSSGTAGRNEQFF